One T cell receptor (beta chain) is described in this entry. Antigen specificity is unknown. The data belong to a study of cytomegalovirus exposure and HLA in healthy donors. Study findings and constraints: The classifier reportedly diagnosed cytomegalovirus status with high specificity and sensitivity. CMV antigen specificity of three CMV-associated chains was confirmed in vitro.

Separate from the roughly 700-subject first cohort was the roughly 120-subject validation cohort, to which the donors belonged. Germline-derived CDR1 and CDR2 are MNHNS and SASEGT. This CDR3 region has 15 residues. The ends were cut back, 6 bases at V and 5 bases at J, with 19 bases in the middle. This table comes from immunoSEQ multiplex PCR, and its TCRdb copy is limited to in-frame clones, with some not included. The data show more than 110,000 clones, 80% to 90% seen once. The origin of this receptor is a man younger than 35 in good health and CMV-seronegative. The chain has TRBV6-1 and TRBJ2-5; D call uncertain. The material sequenced was PBMCs. CDR3 sequence reads: CASRASSVMEETQYF. For the CDR3, the DNA is TGTGCCAGCAGGGCCTCCTCAGTCATGGAGGAGACCCAGTACTTC.